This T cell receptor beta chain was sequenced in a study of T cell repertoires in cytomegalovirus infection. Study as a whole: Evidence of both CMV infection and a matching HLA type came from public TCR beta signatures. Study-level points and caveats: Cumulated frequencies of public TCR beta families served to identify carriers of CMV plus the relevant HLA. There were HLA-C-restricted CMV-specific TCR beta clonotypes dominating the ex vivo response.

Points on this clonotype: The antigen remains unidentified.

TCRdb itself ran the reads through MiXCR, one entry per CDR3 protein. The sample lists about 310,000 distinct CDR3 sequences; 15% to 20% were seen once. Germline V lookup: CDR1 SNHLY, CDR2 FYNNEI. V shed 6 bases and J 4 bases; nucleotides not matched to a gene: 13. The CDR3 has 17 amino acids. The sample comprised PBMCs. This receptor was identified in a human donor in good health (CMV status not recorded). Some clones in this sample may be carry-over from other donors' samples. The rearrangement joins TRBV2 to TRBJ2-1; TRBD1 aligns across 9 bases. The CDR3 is CASRASRSGQGYNEQFF. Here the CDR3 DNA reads TGTGCCAGCAGAGCCTCACGGTCGGGACAGGGTTACAATGAGCAGTTCTTC. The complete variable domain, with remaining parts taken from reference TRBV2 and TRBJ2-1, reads EPEVTQTPSHQVTQMGQEVILRCVPISNHLYFYWYRQILGQKVEFLVSFYNNEISEKSEIFDDQFSVERPDGSNFTLKIRSTKLEDSAMYFCASRASRSGQGYNEQFFGPGTRLTVL.